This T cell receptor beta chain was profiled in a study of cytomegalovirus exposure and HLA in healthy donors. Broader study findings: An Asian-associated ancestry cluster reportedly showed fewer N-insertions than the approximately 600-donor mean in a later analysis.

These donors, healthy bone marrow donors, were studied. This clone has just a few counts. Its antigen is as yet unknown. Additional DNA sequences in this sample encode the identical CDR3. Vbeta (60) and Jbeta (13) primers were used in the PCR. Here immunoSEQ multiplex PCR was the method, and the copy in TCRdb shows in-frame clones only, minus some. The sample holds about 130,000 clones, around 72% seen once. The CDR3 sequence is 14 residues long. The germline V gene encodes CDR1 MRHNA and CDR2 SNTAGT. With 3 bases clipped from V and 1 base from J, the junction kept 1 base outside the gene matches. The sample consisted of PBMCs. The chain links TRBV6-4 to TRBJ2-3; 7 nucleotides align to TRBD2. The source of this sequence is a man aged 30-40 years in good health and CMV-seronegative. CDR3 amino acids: CASSDAGGTDTQYF. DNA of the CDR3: TGTGCCAGCAGTGATGCGGGGGGCACAGATACGCAGTATTTT.